This T cell receptor beta chain comes out of a study of OX40 agonist ivuxolimab in advanced cancers. Study details: Patients were treated with intravenous ivuxolimab, dosed at 0.01 to 10 mg/kg and infused every 2 weeks. Prior anti-PD-1, anti-PD-L1 or anti-CTLA-4 therapy was allowed; around 40% had some. General study points: CD8+ T cells (on average) carried more expanded clones than CD4+ T cells.

Assay used: immunoSEQ multiplex PCR; TCRdb lists only in-frame clones, some missing. The data show about 80,000 clones, with over 75% seen just once and under 0.35% held by the top ten. Comment on this clone: As yet, its antigen is unknown.

The CDR3 is 15 residues long. The V gene lost 3 bases and the J gene lost 1 base, with 12 bases spanning the gap. Germline CDR1 reads SEHNR; CDR2 reads FQNEAQ (reference sequence). The sequence derives from an adult with an advanced solid tumor such as melanoma, head and neck, liver or kidney cancer. The material sequenced was CD4+ or CD8+ T cells sorted from blood, taken in a trial of the OX40 agonist ivuxolimab. The V gene is TRBV7-9, the J gene TRBJ2-5; no firm D call. In DNA, the CDR3 is TGTGCCAGCAGCTTCACCGTAGAAACCCAAGAGACCCAGTACTTC. This codes for CASSFTVETQETQYF.